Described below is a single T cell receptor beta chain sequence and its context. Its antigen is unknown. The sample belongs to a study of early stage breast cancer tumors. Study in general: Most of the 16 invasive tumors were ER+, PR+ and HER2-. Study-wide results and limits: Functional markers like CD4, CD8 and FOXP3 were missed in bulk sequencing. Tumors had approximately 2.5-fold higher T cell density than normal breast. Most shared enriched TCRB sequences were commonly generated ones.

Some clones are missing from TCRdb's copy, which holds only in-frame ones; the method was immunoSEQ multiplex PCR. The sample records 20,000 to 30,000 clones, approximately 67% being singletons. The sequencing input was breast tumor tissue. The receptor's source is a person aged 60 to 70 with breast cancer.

The DNA of the CDR3 is TGTGCCAGCAGTGATACAGGGGCACAGCGAGGCTACACCTTC. Translating it yields CASSDTGAQRGYTF. V is TRBV25-1 and J is TRBJ1-2; TRBD1 matches at 7 bases. This CDR3 region has 14 residues. The V and J ends lost 3 bases and 8 bases, in that order; junction bases with no gene match: 9. Germline loops: CDR1 MGHDK, CDR2 SYGVNS.